The 30 T cell receptor beta chains presented below share a single source sample, sequenced in a study of T cells in tuberculosis. Here immunoSEQ multiplex PCR was the method, and the copy in TCRdb shows in-frame clones only, minus some. The data contain 55,000 to 70,000 clones, approximately 81% of them seen just once; the ten biggest clones take up roughly 13%. After thawing and overnight rest, PBMC were stained with GMM-loaded CD1B tetramer, viability dye and anti-CD3 for sorting. The lipid loaded on the CD1B tetramers was C32 glucose monomycolate from Rhodococcus equi. The specimen sequenced was CD1b-GMM tetramer-negative cells sorted from PBMCs. Source of these receptors: an adult woman with latent tuberculosis.

The rearrangement joins TRBV7-9 to TRBJ1-1; 9 bases fit TRBD1. V gave up 1 base and J gave up 8 bases; unmatched junction bases: 2. This CDR3 is built from 13 residues. Germline loops: CDR1 SEHNR, CDR2 FQNEAQ (reference sequence). DNA of the CDR3: TGTGCCAGCAGCTTAGGGGGACAGGGAGAAGCTTTCTTT. Encoded protein: CASSLGGQGEAFF.

This chain connects TRBV10-2 to TRBJ2-7, with 10 bases fitting TRBD2. Unmatched junction bases numbered 6, after V lost 7 bases and J lost 3 bases. The germline V gene has CDR1 WSHSY and CDR2 SAAADI. The CDR3 contains 14 residues. For the CDR3, the DNA is TGCGCCAGCACCCAGCGGGGGGGCGACTACGAGCAGTACTTC. This encodes CASTQRGGDYEQYF.

Written as DNA, the CDR3 is TGCGCCAGCAGTGAGTCGCTAGATCCCTCGTTCTTC. This translates into CASSESLDPSFF. This chain connects TRBV10-2 to TRBJ2-1; D is ambiguous. Germline lookup yields CDR1 WSHSY and CDR2 SAAADI. CDR3 length: 12 amino acids. Trimming cost V 0 bases and J 15 bases, with 12 bases left between them.

For the CDR3, the DNA is TGCGCCAGCAGCTTCTACAGGGGAGAGGGCACGCAGTATTTT. Translation: CASSFYRGEGTQYF. This chain links TRBV5-1 with TRBJ2-3; TRBD1 agrees at 7 bases. In germline, CDR1 is SGHRS, CDR2 YFSETQ. The length of the CDR3 is 14 residues. The V gene end was trimmed by 2 bases and the J gene end by 9 bases; junction bases not matched to a gene: 9.

This clone was seen a handful of times. V is TRBV14 and J is TRBJ2-3; 10 nucleotides agree with TRBD2. Germline CDR1 reads SGHDN; CDR2 reads FVKESK. J was trimmed by 5 bases and V by 0 bases; bases with no gene match: 11. This CDR3 has 18 amino acids. CDR3 sequence reads: CASSQDSRLAGVGDTQYF. The DNA of the CDR3 is TGTGCCAGCAGCCAAGATAGTAGGCTAGCGGGAGTAGGAGATACGCAGTATTTT.

The rearrangement links TRBV19 to TRBJ1-2; D ambiguous. Germline lookup yields CDR1 LNHDA and CDR2 SQIVND (reference sequence). Trimming shortened V by 8 bases and J by 4 bases, and 11 bases separated the two germline ends. CDR3 length: 12 amino acids. The CDR3 DNA follows: TGTGCCAGTTACGGGGTTCCCTATGGCTACACCTTC. It yields the protein CASYGVPYGYTF.

This sequence joins TRBV19 and TRBJ2-7, with TRBD1 as a possible D gene (5 bases). The CDR3 is 14 residues long. With 9 bases removed from V and 0 bases from J, the gap between germline ends came to 15 bases. Germline V gives CDR1 LNHDA, CDR2 SQIVND (reference sequence). DNA of the CDR3: TGTGCCAGCGGTCCGGACATAGCCTCCTACGAGCAGTACTTC. Its protein is CASGPDIASYEQYF.

The chain joins TRBV7-2 to TRBJ2-3; TRBD1 is a possible D gene (6 bases). V shed 5 bases and J shed 2 bases, with 17 bases lying between them. There are 16 residues in the CDR3. Looked up from germline, CDR1 is SGHTA and CDR2 is FQGNSA. The CDR3 is CASSPGARADTDTQYF. DNA for the CDR3: TGTGCCAGCAGCCCAGGGGCCAGAGCGGACACAGATACGCAGTATTTT.

This clone has only one observation. This sequence joins TRBV7-3 and TRBJ1-2, with D possibly being TRBD1 (5 bases). The CDR3 extends over 16 amino acids. Trimming removed 1 base from V and 5 bases from J, with 17 bases in between. Looked up from germline, CDR1 is SGHTA and CDR2 is FQGTGA. CDR3 amino acids: CASSLNPTVGGYGYTF. CDR3 coding DNA: TGTGCCAGCAGCTTAAACCCCACGGTGGGGGGATATGGCTACACCTTC.

The chain has TRBV6-6 and TRBJ1-2, with a tentative D call TRBD1 (5 bases). The CDR3 spans 13 residues. Looked up from germline, CDR1 is MNHNY and CDR2 is SVGAGI (reference sequence). Trimming took off 6 bases at V and 0 bases at J, with 8 bases between the two ends. CDR3 protein: CASRQGTNYGYTF. The CDR3, as DNA: TGTGCCAGCAGGCAGGGAACTAACTATGGCTACACCTTC.

A word on this clone: The junction departs from germline at one end; a sequencing error may be responsible. The rearrangement links TRBV6-1 to TRBJ2-3; no firm D call. CDR1 is MNHNS and CDR2 is SASEGT in the germline V gene. There are 14 residues in the CDR3. The CDR3 DNA sequence: TGTGCCAGCAGTGAAAGTGGTGGGCTCGGTTGCTCGGATTTT. Encoded protein: CASSESGGLGCSDF.

This chain uses TRBV9 with TRBJ1-3; D is uncertain. The CDR3 spans 13 residues. V was clipped by 2 bases and J by 2 bases, with 5 bases between them. Germline V gene data show CDR1 as SGDLS and CDR2 as YYNGEE. CDR3 DNA: TGTGCCAGCAGCGTTGACACTGGAAACACCATATATTTT. Translation gives CASSVDTGNTIYF. Supplemented by reference TRBV9 and TRBJ1-3, the full variable domain reads DSGVTQTPKHLITATGQRVTLRCSPRSGDLSVYWYQQSLDQGLQFLIQYYNGEERAKGNILERFSAQQFPDLHSELNLSSLELGDSALYFCASSVDTGNTIYFGEGSWLTVV.

J is TRBJ1-6 and V is TRBV28; TRBD1 aligns across 9 bases. The V segment lost 6 bases and the J segment 6 bases; nucleotides outside the gene matches: 6. The CDR3 totals 15 residues. CDR1 is MDHEN and CDR2 is SYDVKM in the germline V gene. CDR3 protein: CASSWTGQGNSPLHF. Written as DNA, the CDR3 is TGTGCCAGCAGCTGGACGGGACAGGGTAATTCACCCCTCCACTTT.

For this clone: A read error may account for a junction end that differs from germline. This chain connects TRBV11-2 to TRBJ2-7; 10 bases match TRBD2. The CDR3 runs to 14 residues. Germline CDR1 and CDR2: SGHAT and FQNNGV. The CDR3 loop reads CASSPGLAYYGQYF. In DNA, the CDR3 is TGTGCCAGCAGCCCGGGACTAGCGTACTACGGGCAGTACTTC.

V gene TRBV7-9 combines with J gene TRBJ1-1; the D gene is possibly TRBD1 (5 bases). The germline V gene encodes CDR1 SEHNR and CDR2 FQNEAQ (reference sequence). This CDR3 has 14 amino acids. Trimming took off 6 bases at V and 5 bases at J, with 16 bases between the two ends. The CDR3 loop is CASRPGLGGTEAFF. The CDR3, as DNA: TGTGCCAGCAGACCAGGGCTGGGGGGGACTGAAGCTTTCTTT.

The chain carries TRBV7-8 and TRBJ2-3; TRBD2 aligns across 15 bases. Germline assignment: CDR1 SGHVS and CDR2 FQNEAQ. This CDR3 spans 16 amino acids. The V segment lost 7 bases and the J segment 6 bases; nucleotides outside the gene matches: 8. The CDR3 DNA is TGTGCCAGCATCCTAGGGACTAGCGGGGGGCGGGATACGCAGTATTTT. It specifies CASILGTSGGRDTQYF.

This chain connects TRBV27 to TRBJ2-2; a possible D gene is TRBD1 (5 bases). The CDR3 runs to 15 residues. The V and J ends lost 2 bases and 4 bases respectively, with 11 bases between them. Per germline, CDR1 MNHEY and CDR2 SMNVEV (reference sequence). As DNA, the CDR3 is TGTGCCAGCAGTTTAGTCAGGGTTGGCACCGGGGAGCTGTTTTTT. Translation: CASSLVRVGTGELFF.

This chain connects TRBV6-1 to TRBJ1-1, with a weak D call TRBD1 (6 bases). This CDR3 comprises 14 residues. V lost 7 bases, J lost 4 bases, and 16 bases lay in between. CDR1 is MNHNS, CDR2 SASEGT, per germline. The CDR3 sequence is CASTSRGKSTEAFF. In nucleotides, the CDR3 is TGTGCCAGCACGTCCAGGGGTAAAAGCACTGAAGCTTTCTTT.

The gene calls are TRBV19 and TRBJ2-2; the D gene is possibly TRBD2 (5 bases). The ends were cut back, 2 bases at V and 6 bases at J, with 16 bases in the middle. The CDR3 loop spans 16 amino acids. The germline gives CDR1 LNHDA, CDR2 SQIVND (reference sequence). CDR3 DNA: TGTGCCAGTAGTATAACCCAACTAGATACCTCCGGGGAGCTGTTTTTT. It encodes CASSITQLDTSGELFF.

The rearrangement links TRBV2 to TRBJ1-4; 12 nucleotides align to TRBD1. Per germline, CDR1 SNHLY and CDR2 FYNNEI. CDR3 length: 13 amino acids. With 8 bases clipped from V and 5 bases from J, the junction kept 0 bases outside the gene matches. CDR3 amino acids: CASGTGGNEKLFF. In nucleotides, the CDR3 is TGTGCCAGCGGGACAGGGGGCAATGAAAAACTGTTTTTT.

CDR3 coding DNA: TGTGCCAGCGGGCGGGACCGAGCCTACGAGCAGTACTTC. This encodes CASGRDRAYEQYF. The V call is TRBV6-4, the J call TRBJ2-7, with D maybe TRBD2 (6 bases). This CDR3 contains 13 residues. CDR1 is MRHNA and CDR2 is SNTAGT in the germline V gene. Trimming cost V 8 bases and J 2 bases, with 13 bases left between them.

The chain links TRBV6-1 to TRBJ2-7; D is possibly TRBD1 (7 bases). V was clipped by 2 bases and J by 7 bases, with 9 bases between them. There are 12 residues in the CDR3. CDR1 is MNHNS, CDR2 SASEGT, per germline. The CDR3 region is CASSEQGGEQYF. CDR3 coding DNA: TGTGCCAGCAGTGAACAGGGGGGAGAGCAGTACTTC.

The V call is TRBV6-1, the J call TRBJ1-3; D is possibly TRBD1 (5 bases). Germline CDR1 is MNHNS and CDR2 is SASEGT. V was cut by 8 bases and J by 0 bases, with 11 bases left in between. The CDR3 spans 14 residues. The CDR3 region is CASLSGGSGNTIYF. The CDR3, as DNA: TGTGCCAGCTTATCCGGGGGCTCTGGAAACACCATATATTTT.

V is TRBV7-9 and J is TRBJ2-1; weak D call: TRBD2 (7 bases). This CDR3 has 16 amino acids. Trimming cost V 5 bases and J 3 bases, with 17 bases left between them. CDR1 is SEHNR and CDR2 is FQNEAQ in the germline V gene (reference sequence). This chain's CDR3 is CASSPWQGTNYNEQFF. CDR3 sequence (DNA): TGTGCCAGCAGCCCCTGGCAGGGGACTAACTACAATGAGCAGTTCTTC.

V is TRBV5-1 and J is TRBJ1-4, with 10 bases that match TRBD1. The CDR3 consists of 17 residues. J lost 6 bases, V lost 4 bases, and 12 bases had no gene match. Germline V gene lookup returns CDR1 SGHRS and CDR2 YFSETQ. The DNA for the CDR3 is TGCGCCAGCAGCCCCGGGGGGTTGACAGGGGGCGATGAAAAACTGTTTTTT. Its translation: CASSPGGLTGGDEKLFF. Based on the CDR3 plus reference TRBV5-1 and TRBJ1-4, the full variable domain is KAGVTQTPRYLIKTRGQQVTLSCSPISGHRSVSWYQQTPGQGLQFLFEYFSETQRNKGNFPGRFSGRQFSNSRSEMNVSTLELGDSALYLCASSPGGLTGGDEKLFFGSGTQLSVL.

The CDR3 bases are TGCGCCAGCAGCCGCCCGGGGGGGGGTCCCTCCTACGAGCAGTACTTC. It is translated as CASSRPGGGPSYEQYF. This chain links TRBV4-3 with TRBJ2-7; 8 bases agree with TRBD2. The CDR3 spans 16 residues. V dropped 4 bases and J dropped 0; count of bases not matched to a gene: 8. Per the germline V gene, CDR1 is LGHNA and CDR2 is YSLEER.

The chain has TRBV28 and TRBJ1-2; tentatively, D is TRBD1 (5 bases). This CDR3 is built from 12 residues. Germline lookup yields CDR1 MDHEN and CDR2 SYDVKM. V gave up 7 bases and J gave up 8 bases, with 14 bases separating them. Here the CDR3 DNA reads TGTGCCAGCACCAGTTCCCAGGGAGGCTACACCTTC. It codes for CASTSSQGGYTF.

Turning to this clone: In the same sample, other DNA sequences code for this CDR3. The chain employs TRBV6-1 and TRBJ2-7; D is uncertain. The germline V gene encodes CDR1 MNHNS and CDR2 SASEGT. The germline V and J ends were trimmed by 4 bases and 4 bases, with 8 bases remaining between them. The length of the CDR3 is 12 residues. The DNA of the CDR3 is TGTGCCAGCAGTGGAGGTGGATACGAGCAGTACTTC. Protein product: CASSGGGYEQYF.

This chain uses TRBV11-2 with TRBJ1-2; 7 positions agree with TRBD1. The CDR3 has 13 residues. Germline CDR1 SGHAT, CDR2 FQNNGV. The junction had 1 base not matched to a gene; V was cut back by 0 bases and J by 6 bases. CDR3 amino acids: CASSLDRGNGYTF. In nucleotides, the CDR3 is TGTGCCAGCAGCTTAGACAGGGGGAATGGCTACACCTTC. Based on the CDR3 plus reference TRBV11-2 and TRBJ1-2, the full variable domain is EAGVAQSPRYKIIEKRQSVAFWCNPISGHATLYWYQQILGQGPKLLIQFQNNGVVDDSQLPKDRFSAERLKGVDSTLKIQPAKLEDSAVYLCASSLDRGNGYTFGSGTRLTVV.

There are a few counts of this clone. V usage is TRBV7-9 and J usage is TRBJ2-1; the match to TRBD2 covers 7 bases. Trimming removed 8 bases from V and 0 bases from J; junction bases left unmatched: 1. CDR1 SEHNR and CDR2 FQNEAQ come from the germline V gene (reference sequence). This CDR3 has 13 amino acids. CDR3 coding DNA: TGTGCCAGCGGACTAGTCTCCTACAATGAGCAGTTCTTC. This codes for CASGLVSYNEQFF.